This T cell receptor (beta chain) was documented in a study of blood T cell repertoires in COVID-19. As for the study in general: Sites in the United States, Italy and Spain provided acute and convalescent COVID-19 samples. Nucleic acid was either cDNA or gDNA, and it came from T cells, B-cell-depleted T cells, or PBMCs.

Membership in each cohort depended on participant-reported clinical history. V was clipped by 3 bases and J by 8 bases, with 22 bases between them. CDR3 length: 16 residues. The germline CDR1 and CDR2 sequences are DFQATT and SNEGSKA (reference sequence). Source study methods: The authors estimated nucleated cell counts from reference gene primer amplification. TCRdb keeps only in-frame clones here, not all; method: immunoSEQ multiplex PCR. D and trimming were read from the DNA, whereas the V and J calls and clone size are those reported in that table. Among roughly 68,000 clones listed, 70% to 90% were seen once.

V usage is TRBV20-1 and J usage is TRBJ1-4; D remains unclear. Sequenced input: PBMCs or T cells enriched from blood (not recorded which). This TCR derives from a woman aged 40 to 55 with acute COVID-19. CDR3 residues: CSASLHSGPEVEKLFF. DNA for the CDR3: TGCAGTGCTAGTCTTCACAGCGGGCCTGAGGTAGAAAAACTGTTTTTT.